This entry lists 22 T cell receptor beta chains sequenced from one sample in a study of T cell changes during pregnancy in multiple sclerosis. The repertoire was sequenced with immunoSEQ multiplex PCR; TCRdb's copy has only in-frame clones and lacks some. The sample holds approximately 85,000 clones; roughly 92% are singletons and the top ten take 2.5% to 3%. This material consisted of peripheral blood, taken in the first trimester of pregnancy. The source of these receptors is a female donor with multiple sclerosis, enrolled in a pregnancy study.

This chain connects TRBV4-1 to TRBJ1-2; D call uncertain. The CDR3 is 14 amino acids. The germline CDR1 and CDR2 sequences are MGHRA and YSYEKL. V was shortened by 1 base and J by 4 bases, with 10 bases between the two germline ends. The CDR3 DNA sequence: TGCGCCAGCAGCCAAGTTGGAGGACCCTATGGCTACACCTTC. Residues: CASSQVGGPYGYTF.

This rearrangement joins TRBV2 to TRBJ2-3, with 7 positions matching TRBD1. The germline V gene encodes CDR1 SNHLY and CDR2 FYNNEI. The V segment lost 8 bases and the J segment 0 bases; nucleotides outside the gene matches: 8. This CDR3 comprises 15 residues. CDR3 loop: CASGNDRVSTDTQYF. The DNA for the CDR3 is TGTGCCAGCGGGAATGACAGGGTGAGCACAGATACGCAGTATTTT.

The DNA for the CDR3 is TGCGCCAGCAGCCGCGGGACAGGGTCTTCACCCCTCCACTTT. Translation: CASSRGTGSSPLHF. The chain uses TRBV4-3 and TRBJ1-6, with 9 bases that match TRBD1. CDR1 and CDR2 (germline): LGHNA, YSLEER. The CDR3 covers 14 residues. The trim removed 4 bases at V and 9 bases at J, leaving 4 bases unmatched.

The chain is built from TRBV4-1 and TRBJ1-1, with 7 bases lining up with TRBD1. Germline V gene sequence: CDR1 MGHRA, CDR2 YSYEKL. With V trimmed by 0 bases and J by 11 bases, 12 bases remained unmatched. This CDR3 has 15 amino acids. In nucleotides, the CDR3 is TGCGCCAGCAGCCAAGACGGGTTGAACGCAGGGGGGGCTTTCTTT. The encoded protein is CASSQDGLNAGGAFF.

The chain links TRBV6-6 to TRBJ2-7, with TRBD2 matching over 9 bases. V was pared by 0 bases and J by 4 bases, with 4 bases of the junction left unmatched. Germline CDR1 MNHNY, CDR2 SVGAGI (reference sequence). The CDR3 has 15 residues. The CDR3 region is CASSYSASGAYEQYF. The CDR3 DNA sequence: TGTGCCAGCAGTTACTCGGCTAGCGGGGCTTACGAGCAGTACTTC.

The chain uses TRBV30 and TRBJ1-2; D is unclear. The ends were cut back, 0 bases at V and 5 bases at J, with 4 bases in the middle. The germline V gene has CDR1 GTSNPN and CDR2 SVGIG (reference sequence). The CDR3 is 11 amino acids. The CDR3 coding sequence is TGTGCCTGGAGTGTTCAGTATGGCTACACCTTC. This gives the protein CAWSVQYGYTF.

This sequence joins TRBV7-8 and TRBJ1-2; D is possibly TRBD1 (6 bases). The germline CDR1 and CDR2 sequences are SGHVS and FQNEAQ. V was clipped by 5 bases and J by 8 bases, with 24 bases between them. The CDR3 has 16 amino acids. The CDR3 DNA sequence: TGTGCCAGCAGCGTCCGGGACTCTGTGGAGGGGGGGGGCTACACCTTC. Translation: CASSVRDSVEGGGYTF.

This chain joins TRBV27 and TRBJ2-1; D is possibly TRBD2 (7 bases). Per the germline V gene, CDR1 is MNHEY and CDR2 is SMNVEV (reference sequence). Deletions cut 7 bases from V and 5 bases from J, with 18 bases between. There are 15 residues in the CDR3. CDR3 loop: CASNRGGGLNNEQFF. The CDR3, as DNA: TGTGCCAGCAATAGAGGGGGGGGGCTAAACAATGAGCAGTTCTTC.

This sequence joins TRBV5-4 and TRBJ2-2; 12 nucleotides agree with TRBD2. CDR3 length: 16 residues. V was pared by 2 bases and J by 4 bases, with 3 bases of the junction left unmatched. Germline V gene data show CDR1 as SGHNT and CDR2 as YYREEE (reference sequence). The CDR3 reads CASSFPGLAGTGELFF. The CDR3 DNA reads TGTGCCAGCAGCTTTCCGGGACTAGCGGGCACCGGGGAGCTGTTTTTT.

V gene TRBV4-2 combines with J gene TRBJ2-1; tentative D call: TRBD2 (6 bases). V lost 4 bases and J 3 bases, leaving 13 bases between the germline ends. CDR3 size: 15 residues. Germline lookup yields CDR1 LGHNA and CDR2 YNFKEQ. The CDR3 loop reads CASSPDSGSYNEQFF. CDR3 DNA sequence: TGTGCCAGCAGCCCTGATAGCGGAAGCTACAATGAGCAGTTCTTC.

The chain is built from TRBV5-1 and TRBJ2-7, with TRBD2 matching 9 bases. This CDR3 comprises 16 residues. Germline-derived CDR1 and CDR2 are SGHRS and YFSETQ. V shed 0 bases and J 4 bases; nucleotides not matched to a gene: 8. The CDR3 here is CASSLEASGKRYEQYF. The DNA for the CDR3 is TGCGCCAGCAGCTTGGAGGCTAGCGGGAAACGGTACGAGCAGTACTTC.

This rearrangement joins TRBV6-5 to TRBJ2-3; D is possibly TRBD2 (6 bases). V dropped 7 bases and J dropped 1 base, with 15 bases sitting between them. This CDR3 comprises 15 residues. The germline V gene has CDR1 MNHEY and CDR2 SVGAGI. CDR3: CASNRLGPGTDTQYF. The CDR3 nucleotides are TGTGCCAGCAATCGACTAGGCCCTGGCACAGATACGCAGTATTTT.

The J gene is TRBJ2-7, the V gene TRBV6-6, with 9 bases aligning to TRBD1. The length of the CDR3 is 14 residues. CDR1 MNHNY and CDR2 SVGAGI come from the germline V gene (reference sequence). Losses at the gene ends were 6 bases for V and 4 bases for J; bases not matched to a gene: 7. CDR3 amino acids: CASSTGTGWYEQYF. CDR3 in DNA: TGTGCCAGCAGCACCGGGACAGGGTGGTACGAGCAGTACTTC.

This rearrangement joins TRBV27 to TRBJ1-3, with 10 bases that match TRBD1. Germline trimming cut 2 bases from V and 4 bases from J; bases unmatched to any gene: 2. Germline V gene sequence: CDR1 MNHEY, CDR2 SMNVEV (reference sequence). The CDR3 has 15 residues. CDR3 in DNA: TGTGCCAGCAGTTTAGGGACAGGGGCAGGAAACACCATATATTTT. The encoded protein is CASSLGTGAGNTIYF.

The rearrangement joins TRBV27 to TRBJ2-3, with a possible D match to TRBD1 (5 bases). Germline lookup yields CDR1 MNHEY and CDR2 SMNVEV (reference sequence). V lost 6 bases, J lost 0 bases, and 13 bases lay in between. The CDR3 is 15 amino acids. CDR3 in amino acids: CASRPLGVSTDTQYF. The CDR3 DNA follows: TGTGCCAGCAGGCCGCTAGGGGTGAGCACAGATACGCAGTATTTT.

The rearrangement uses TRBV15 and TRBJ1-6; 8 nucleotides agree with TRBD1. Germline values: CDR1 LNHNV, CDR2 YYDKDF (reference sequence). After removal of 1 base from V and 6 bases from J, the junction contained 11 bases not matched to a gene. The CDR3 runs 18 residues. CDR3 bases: TGTGCCACCAGCAGAGCCCGACAACAGGGGGTGATTAATTCACCCCTCCACTTT. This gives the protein CATSRARQQGVINSPLHF.

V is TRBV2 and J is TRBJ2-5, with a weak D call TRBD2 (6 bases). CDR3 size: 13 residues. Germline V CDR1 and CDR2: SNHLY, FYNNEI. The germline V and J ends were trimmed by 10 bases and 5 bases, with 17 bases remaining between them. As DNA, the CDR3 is TGTGCCACCTTCGGGGCGGGGAGGGAGACCCAGTACTTC. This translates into CATFGAGRETQYF. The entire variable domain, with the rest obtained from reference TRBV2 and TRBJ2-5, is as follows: EPEVTQTPSHQVTQMGQEVILRCVPISNHLYFYWYRQILGQKVEFLVSFYNNEISEKSEIFDDQFSVERPDGSNFTLKIRSTKLEDSAMYFCATFGAGRETQYFGPGTRLLVL.

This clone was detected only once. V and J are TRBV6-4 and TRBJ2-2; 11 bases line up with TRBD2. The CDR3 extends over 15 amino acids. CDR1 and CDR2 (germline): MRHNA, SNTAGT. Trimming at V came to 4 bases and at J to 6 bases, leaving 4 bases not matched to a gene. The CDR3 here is CASSAASGRPGELFF. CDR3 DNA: TGTGCCAGCAGTGCGGCTAGCGGGAGGCCCGGGGAGCTGTTTTTT.

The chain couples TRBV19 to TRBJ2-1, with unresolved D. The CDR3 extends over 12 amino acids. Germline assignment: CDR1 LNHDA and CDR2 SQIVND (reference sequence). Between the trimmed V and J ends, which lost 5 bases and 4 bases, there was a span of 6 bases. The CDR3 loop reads CASSSNYNEQFF. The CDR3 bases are TGTGCCAGTAGTTCCAATTACAATGAGCAGTTCTTC.

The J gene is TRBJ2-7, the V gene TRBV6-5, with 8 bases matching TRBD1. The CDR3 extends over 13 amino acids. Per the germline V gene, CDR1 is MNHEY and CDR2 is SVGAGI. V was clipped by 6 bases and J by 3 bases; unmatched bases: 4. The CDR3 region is CASRRQGNYEQYF. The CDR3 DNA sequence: TGTGCCAGCAGGAGACAGGGGAACTACGAGCAGTACTTC.

CDR3 coding DNA: TGCGCCAGCAGCTTGGTCGGCACCGGGGAGCTGTTTTTT. It encodes CASSLVGTGELFF. V and J are TRBV5-1 and TRBJ2-2; no clear D gene. The V and J ends lost 0 bases and 4 bases respectively, with 4 bases between them. CDR3 size: 13 residues. Germline-derived CDR1 and CDR2 are SGHRS and YFSETQ.

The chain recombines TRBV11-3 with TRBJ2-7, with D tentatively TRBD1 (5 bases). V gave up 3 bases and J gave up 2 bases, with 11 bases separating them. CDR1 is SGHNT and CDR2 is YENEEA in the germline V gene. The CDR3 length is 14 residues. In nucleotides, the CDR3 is TGTGCCAGCAGCTTTACAGGCCTAACCTACGAGCAGTACTTC. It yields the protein CASSFTGLTYEQYF.